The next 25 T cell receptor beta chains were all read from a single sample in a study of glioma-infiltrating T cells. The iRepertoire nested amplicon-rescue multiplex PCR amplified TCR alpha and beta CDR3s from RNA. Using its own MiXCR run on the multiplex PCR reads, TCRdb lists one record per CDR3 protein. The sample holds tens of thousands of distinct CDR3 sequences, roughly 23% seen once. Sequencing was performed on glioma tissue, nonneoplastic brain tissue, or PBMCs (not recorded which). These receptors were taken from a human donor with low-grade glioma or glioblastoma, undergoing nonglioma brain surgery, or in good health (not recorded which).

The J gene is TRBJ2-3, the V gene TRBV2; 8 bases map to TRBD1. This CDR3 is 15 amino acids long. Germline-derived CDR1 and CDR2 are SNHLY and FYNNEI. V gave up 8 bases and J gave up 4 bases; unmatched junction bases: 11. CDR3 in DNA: TGTGCCAGCTGCCCCCATCAGGGGGCGGCAGATACGCAGTATTTT. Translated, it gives CASCPHQGAADTQYF.

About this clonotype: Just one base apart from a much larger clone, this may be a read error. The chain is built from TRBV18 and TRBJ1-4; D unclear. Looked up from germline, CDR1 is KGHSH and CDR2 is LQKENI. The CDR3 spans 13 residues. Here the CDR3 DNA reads TGTGCCAGCTACCGGTCAACTAATGAAAAACTGCTTTTT. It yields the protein CASYRSTNEKLLF.

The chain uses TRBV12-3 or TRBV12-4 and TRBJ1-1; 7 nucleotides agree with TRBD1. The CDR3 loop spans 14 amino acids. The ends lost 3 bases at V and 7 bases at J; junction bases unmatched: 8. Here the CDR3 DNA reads TGTGCCAGCAGTTTGGATCAGGGGGGATATGAAGCTTTCTTT. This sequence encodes CASSLDQGGYEAFF.

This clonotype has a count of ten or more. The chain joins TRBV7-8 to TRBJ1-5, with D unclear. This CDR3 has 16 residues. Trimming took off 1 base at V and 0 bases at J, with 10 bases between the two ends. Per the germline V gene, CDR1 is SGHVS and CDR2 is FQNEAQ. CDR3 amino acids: CASSLDTDPSNQPQHF. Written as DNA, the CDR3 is TGTGCCAGCAGCTTAGACACAGACCCTAGCAATCAGCCCCAGCATTTT.

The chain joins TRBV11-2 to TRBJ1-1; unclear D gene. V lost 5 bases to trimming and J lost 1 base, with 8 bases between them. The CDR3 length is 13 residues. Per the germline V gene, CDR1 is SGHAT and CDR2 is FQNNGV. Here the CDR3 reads CASSPRQNTEAFF. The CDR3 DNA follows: TGTGCCAGCAGCCCAAGACAGAACACTGAAGCTTTCTTT.

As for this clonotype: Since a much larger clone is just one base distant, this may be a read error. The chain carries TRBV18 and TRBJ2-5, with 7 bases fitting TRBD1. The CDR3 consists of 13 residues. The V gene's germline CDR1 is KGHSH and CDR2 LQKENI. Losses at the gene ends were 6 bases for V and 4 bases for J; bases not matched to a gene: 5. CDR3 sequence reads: CASSPTGAETQYF. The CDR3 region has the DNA TGTGCCAGCTCGCCTACAGGGGCAGAGACCCAGTACTTC.

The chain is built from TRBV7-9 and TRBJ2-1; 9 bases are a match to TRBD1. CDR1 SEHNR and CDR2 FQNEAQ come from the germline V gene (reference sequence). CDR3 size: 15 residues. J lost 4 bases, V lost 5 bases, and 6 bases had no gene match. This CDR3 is CASSPGTGQYNEQFF. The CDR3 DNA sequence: TGTGCCAGCAGCCCAGGGACAGGGCAATACAATGAGCAGTTCTTC.

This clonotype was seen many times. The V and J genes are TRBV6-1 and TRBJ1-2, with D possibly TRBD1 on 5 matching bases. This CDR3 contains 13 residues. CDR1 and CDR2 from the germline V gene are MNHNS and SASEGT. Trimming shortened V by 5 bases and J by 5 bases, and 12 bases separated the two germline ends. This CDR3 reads CASSSAGRYGYTF. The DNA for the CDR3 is TGTGCCAGCAGTTCGGCAGGGAGATATGGCTACACCTTC.

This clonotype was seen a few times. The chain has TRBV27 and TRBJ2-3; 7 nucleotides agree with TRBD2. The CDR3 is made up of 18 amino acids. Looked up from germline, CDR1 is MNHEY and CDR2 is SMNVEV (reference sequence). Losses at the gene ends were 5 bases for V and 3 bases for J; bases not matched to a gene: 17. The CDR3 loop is CASSGGGGGGEATDTQYF. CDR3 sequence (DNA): TGTGCCAGCAGTGGGGGGGGGGGGGGGGGAGAAGCGACAGATACGCAGTATTTT.

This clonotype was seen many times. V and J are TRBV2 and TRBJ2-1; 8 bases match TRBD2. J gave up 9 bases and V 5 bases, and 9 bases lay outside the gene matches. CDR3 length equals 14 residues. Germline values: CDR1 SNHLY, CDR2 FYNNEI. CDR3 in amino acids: CASSRSGSRAEQFF. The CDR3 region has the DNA TGTGCCAGCAGTCGGAGCGGGAGTAGAGCTGAGCAGTTCTTC. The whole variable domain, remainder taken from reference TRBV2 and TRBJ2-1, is EPEVTQTPSHQVTQMGQEVILRCVPISNHLYFYWYRQILGQKVEFLVSFYNNEISEKSEIFDDQFSVERPDGSNFTLKIRSTKLEDSAMYFCASSRSGSRAEQFFGPGTRLTVL.

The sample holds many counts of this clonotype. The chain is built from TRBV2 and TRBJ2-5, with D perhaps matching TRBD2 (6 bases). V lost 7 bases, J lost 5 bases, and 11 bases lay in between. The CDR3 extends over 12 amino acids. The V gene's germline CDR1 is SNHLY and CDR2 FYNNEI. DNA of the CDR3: TGTGCCAGCAAGATCAGCGGGGAGACCCAGTACTTC. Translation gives CASKISGETQYF.

Here the CDR3 reads CASTRILTGVGEQYF. Here the CDR3 DNA reads TGTGCCAGCACCCGGATTTTGACAGGAGTCGGCGAGCAGTACTTC. The chain links TRBV2 to TRBJ2-7; a weak D match, TRBD1 (6 bases). The germline V gene has CDR1 SNHLY and CDR2 FYNNEI. The length of the CDR3 is 15 residues. The V gene lost 7 bases and the J gene lost 6 bases, with 22 bases spanning the gap.

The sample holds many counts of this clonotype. This CDR3 reads CSARAGAYEQYF. CDR3 coding DNA: TGCAGTGCTAGGGCGGGGGCCTACGAGCAGTACTTC. The V gene is TRBV20-1, the J gene TRBJ2-7, with 7 bases lining up with TRBD2. V shed 3 bases and J 2 bases; nucleotides not matched to a gene: 1. Per germline, CDR1 DFQATT and CDR2 SNEGSKA (reference sequence). The CDR3 extends over 12 amino acids.

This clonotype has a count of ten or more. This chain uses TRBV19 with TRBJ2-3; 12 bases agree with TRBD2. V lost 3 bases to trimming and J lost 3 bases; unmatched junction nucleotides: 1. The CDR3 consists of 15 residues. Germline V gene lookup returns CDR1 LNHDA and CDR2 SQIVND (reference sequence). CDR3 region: CASSILAGGTDTQYF. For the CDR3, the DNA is TGTGCCAGTAGTATCCTAGCGGGAGGGACAGATACGCAGTATTTT. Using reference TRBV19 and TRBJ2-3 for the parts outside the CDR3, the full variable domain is DGGITQSPKYLFRKEGQNVTLSCEQNLNHDAMYWYRQDPGQGLRLIYYSQIVNDFQKGDIAEGYSVSREKKESFPLTVTSAQKNPTAFYLCASSILAGGTDTQYFGPGTRLTVL.

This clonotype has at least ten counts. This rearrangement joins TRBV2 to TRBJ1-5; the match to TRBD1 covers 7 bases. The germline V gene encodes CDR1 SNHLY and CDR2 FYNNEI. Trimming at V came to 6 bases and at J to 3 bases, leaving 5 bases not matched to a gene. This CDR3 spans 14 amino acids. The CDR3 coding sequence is TGTGCCAGCAGCGCACAGGGGCTCAATCAGCCCCAGCATTTT. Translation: CASSAQGLNQPQHF.

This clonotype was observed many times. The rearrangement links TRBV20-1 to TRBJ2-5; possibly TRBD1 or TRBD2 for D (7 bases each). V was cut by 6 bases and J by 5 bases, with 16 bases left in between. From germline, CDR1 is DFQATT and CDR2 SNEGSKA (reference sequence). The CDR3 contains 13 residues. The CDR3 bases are TGCAGTGCCCAGGGGGGGGCCGATGAGACCCAGTACTTC. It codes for CSAQGGADETQYF.

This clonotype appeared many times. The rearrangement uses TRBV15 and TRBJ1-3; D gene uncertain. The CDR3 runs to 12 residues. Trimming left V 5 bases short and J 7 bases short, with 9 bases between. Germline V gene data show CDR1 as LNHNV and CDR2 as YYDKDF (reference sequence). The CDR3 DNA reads TGTGCCACCAGCCAGACCAGGAACACCATATATTTT. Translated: CATSQTRNTIYF.

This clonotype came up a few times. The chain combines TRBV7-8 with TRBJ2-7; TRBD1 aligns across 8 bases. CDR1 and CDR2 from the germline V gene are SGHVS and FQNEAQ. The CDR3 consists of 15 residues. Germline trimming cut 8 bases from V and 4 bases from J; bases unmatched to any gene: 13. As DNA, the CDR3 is TGTGCCAGCTCTCGAGGGGGACAGGAGCCTTACGAGCAGTACTTC. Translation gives CASSRGGQEPYEQYF.

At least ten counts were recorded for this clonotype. CDR3 in amino acids: CASSQVLGSAGKQNEQYF. The CDR3 region has the DNA TGCGCCAGCAGCCAAGTGTTGGGATCGGCGGGAAAGCAGAACGAGCAGTACTTC. The rearrangement links TRBV4-1 to TRBJ2-7; the D gene is possibly TRBD2 (6 bases). Germline CDR1 reads MGHRA; CDR2 reads YSYEKL. Trimming stripped 1 base from V and 5 bases from J, with 24 bases between. This CDR3 is built from 18 residues.

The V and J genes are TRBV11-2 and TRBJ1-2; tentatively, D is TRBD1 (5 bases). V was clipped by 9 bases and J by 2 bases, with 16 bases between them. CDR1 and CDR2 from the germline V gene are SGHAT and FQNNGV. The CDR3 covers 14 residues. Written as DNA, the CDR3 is TGTGCCAGAAGCCTAGGGACGCCAAACTATGGCTACACCTTC. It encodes CARSLGTPNYGYTF.

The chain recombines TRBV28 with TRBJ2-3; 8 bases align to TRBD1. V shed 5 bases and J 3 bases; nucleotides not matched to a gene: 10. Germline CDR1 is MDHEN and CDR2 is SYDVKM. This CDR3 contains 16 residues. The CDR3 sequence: CASSHQGAGVTDTQYF. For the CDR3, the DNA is TGTGCCAGCAGTCACCAGGGGGCAGGGGTAACAGATACGCAGTATTTT. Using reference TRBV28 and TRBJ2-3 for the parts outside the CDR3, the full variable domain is DVKVTQSSRYLVKRTGEKVFLECVQDMDHENMFWYRQDPGLGLRLIYFSYDVKMKEKGDIPEGYSVSREKKERFSLILESASTNQTSMYLCASSHQGAGVTDTQYFGPGTRLTVL.

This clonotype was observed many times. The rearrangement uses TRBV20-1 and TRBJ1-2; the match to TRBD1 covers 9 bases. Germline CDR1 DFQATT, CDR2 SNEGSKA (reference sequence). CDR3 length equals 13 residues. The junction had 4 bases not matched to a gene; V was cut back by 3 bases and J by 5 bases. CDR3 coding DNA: TGCAGTGCTAGGGACGGACAGGGGTATGGCTACACCTTC. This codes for CSARDGQGYGYTF.

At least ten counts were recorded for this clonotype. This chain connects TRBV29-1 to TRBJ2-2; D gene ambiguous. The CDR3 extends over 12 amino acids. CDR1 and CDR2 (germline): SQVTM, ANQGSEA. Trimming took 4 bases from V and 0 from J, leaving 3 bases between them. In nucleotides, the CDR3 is TGCAGCGTTGGTCCGAACACCGGGGAGCTGTTTTTT. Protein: CSVGPNTGELFF.

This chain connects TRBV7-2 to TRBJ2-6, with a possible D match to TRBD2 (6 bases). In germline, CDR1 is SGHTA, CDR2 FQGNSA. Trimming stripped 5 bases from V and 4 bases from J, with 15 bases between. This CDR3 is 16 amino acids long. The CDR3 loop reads CASSVISGAGANVLTF. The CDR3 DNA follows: TGTGCCAGCAGCGTAATTAGCGGTGCGGGGGCCAACGTCCTGACTTTC.

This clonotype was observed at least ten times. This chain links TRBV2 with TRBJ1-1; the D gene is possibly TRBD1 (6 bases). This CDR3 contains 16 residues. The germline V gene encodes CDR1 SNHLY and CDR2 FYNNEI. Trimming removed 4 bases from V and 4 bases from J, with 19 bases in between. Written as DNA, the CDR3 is TGTGCCAGCAGTGTGGGAACGGGGGCCTCGGGCACTGAAGCTTTCTTT. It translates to CASSVGTGASGTEAFF.